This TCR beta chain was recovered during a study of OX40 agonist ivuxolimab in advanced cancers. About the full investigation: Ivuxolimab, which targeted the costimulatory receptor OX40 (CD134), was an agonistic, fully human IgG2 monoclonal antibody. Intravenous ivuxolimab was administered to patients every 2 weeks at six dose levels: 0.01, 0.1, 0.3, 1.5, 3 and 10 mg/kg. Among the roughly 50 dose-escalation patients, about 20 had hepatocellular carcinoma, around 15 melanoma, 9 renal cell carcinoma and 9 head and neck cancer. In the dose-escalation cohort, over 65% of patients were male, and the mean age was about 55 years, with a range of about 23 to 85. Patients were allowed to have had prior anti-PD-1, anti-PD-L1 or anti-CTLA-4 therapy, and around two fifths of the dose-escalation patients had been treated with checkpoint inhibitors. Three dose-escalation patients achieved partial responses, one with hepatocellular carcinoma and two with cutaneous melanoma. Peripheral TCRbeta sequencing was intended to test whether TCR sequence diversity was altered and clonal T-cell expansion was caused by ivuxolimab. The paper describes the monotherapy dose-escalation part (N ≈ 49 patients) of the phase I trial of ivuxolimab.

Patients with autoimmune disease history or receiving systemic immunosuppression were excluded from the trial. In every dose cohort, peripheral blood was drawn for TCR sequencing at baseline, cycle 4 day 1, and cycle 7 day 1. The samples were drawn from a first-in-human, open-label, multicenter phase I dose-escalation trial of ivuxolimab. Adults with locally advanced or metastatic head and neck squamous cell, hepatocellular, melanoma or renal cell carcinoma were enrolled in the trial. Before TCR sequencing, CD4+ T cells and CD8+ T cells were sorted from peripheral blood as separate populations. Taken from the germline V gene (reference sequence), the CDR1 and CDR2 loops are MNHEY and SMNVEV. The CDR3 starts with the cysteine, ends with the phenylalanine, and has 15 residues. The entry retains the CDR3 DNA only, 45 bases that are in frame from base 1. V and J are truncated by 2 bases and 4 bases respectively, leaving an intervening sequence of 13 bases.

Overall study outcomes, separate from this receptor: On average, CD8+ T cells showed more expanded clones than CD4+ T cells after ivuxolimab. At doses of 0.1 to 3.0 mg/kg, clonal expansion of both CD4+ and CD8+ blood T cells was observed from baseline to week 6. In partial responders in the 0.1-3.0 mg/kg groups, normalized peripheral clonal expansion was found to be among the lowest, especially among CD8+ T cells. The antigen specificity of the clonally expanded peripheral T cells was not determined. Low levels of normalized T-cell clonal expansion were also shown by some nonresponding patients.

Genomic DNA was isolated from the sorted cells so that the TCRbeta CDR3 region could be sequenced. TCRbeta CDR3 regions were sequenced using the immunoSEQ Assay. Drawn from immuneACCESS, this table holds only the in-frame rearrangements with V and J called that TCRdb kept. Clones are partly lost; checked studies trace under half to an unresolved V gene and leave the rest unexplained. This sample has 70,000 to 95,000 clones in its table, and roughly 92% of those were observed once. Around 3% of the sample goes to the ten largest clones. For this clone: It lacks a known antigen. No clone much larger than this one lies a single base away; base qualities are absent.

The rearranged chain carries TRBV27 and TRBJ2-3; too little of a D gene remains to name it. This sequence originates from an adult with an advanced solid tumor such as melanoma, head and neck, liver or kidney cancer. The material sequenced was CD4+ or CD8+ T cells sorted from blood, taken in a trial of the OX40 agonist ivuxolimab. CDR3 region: CASSLGDHSSDTQYF. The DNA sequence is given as TGTGCCAGCAGTTTAGGGGATCATTCATCAGATACGCAGTATTTT.